The entry that follows covers one T cell receptor beta chain sequence. Trimming left V 3 bases short and J 1 base short, with 13 bases between. The CDR3 consists of 17 residues. Germline CDR1 is SNHLY and CDR2 is FYNNEI. This entry is derived from a study of blood T cell repertoires in COVID-19. Original processing notes: Scientists estimated how many nucleated cells there were by amplifying reference gene primers. Sequencing used immunoSEQ multiplex PCR; TCRdb keeps in-frame clones, though not all of them. V and J calls and clone size come straight from that table; D and trimming were deduced from the DNA. The data contain 110,000 or so clones, 85% to 90% of them singletons.

The material sequenced was peripheral blood. The receptor was derived from a human donor in a cohort sampled during active COVID-19. V gene TRBV2 combines with J gene TRBJ2-6; maybe TRBD2 (5 bases). CDR3 sequence (DNA): TGTGCCAGCAGTGAGAGCGGTTTCAGTTCTGGGGCCAACGTCCTGACTTTC. This encodes CASSESGFSSGANVLTF.